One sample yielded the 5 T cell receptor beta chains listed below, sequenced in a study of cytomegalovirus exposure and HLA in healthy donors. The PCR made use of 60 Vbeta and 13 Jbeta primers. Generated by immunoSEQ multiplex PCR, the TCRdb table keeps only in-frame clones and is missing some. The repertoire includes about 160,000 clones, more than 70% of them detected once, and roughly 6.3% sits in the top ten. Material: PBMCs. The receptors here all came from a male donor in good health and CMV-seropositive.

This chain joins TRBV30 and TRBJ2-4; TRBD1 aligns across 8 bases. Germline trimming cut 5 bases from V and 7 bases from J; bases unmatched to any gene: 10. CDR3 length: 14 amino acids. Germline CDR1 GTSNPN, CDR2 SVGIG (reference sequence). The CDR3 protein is CAWSTGGVSNIQYF. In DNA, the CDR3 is TGTGCCTGGTCAACAGGGGGAGTATCGAACATTCAGTACTTC.

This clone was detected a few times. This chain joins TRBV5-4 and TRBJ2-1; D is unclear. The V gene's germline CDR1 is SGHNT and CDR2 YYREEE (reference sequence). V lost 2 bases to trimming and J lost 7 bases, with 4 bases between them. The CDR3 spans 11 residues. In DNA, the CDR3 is TGTGCCAGCAGCTTTATAAATGAGCAGTTCTTC. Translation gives CASSFINEQFF.

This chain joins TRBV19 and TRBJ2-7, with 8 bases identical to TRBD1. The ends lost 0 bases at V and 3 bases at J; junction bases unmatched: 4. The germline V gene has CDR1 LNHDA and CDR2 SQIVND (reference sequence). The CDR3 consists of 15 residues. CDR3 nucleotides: TGTGCCAGTAGTATAGACGGACAGGGTTACTACGAGCAGTACTTC. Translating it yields CASSIDGQGYYEQYF. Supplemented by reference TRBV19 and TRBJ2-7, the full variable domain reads DGGITQSPKYLFRKEGQNVTLSCEQNLNHDAMYWYRQDPGQGLRLIYYSQIVNDFQKGDIAEGYSVSREKKESFPLTVTSAQKNPTAFYLCASSIDGQGYYEQYFGPGTRLTVT.

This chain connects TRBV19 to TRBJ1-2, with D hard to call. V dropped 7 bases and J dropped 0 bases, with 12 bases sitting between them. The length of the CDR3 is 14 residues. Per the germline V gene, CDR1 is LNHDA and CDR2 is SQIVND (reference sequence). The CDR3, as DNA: TGTGCCAGTACCCCGGACTTCACTAACTATGGCTACACCTTC. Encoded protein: CASTPDFTNYGYTF.

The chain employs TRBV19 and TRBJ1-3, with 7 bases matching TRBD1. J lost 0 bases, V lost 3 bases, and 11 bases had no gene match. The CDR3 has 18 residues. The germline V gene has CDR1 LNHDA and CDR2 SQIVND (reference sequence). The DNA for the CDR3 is TGTGCCAGTAGTATCCCGGGACAGCCGTCCAACTCTGGAAACACCATATATTTT. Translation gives CASSIPGQPSNSGNTIYF.